Following are 7 T cell receptor beta chains from one sample sequenced in a study of PD-1 blockade in mismatch repair-deficient tumors. TCRdb's copy holds only in-frame clones and misses some; the assay was immunoSEQ multiplex PCR. The sample consists of around 40,000 clones, about 85% of them appearing once. The source material was peripheral blood, sampled approximately 80 weeks after starting pembrolizumab. The receptor set was obtained from an adult with mismatch repair-deficient cancer.

This chain connects TRBV7-2 to TRBJ2-7; D perhaps matches TRBD1 (5 bases). V was pared by 5 bases and J by 6 bases, with 20 bases between. Per the germline V gene, CDR1 is SGHTA and CDR2 is FQGNSA. The CDR3 is made up of 15 amino acids. The CDR3 spells CASSPQGRENGEQYF. The CDR3 DNA reads TGTGCCAGCAGCCCCCAGGGCCGCGAAAACGGCGAGCAGTACTTC.

The rearrangement uses TRBV30 and TRBJ1-2; the match to TRBD1 covers 9 bases. Germline-derived CDR1 and CDR2 are GTSNPN and SVGIG (reference sequence). This CDR3 is 13 amino acids long. The junction had 5 bases not matched to a gene; V was cut back by 1 base and J by 8 bases. In DNA form, the CDR3 reads TGTGCCTGGAGTGCCGGGACAGGGTTGGGCTACACCTTC. Protein product: CAWSAGTGLGYTF.

The chain joins TRBV5-4 to TRBJ2-1; no definite D call. V was cut by 2 bases and J by 8 bases, with 8 bases left in between. This CDR3 has 12 residues. Looked up from germline, CDR1 is SGHNT and CDR2 is YYREEE (reference sequence). In nucleotides, the CDR3 is TGTGCCAGCAGCTTAAAAAGGGATGAGCAGTTCTTC. Translating it yields CASSLKRDEQFF.

This sequence joins TRBV30 and TRBJ1-5, with a tentative D call TRBD1 (5 bases). V lost 7 bases and J 1 base, leaving 11 bases between the germline ends. Germline lookup yields CDR1 GTSNPN and CDR2 SVGIG (reference sequence). This CDR3 comprises 13 residues. The CDR3 region is CASSRGSNQPQHF. For the CDR3, the DNA is TGTGCCTCCTCGAGGGGAAGCAATCAGCCCCAGCATTTT.

This clone was seen a handful of times. The chain links TRBV11-2 to TRBJ2-7; D gene unclear. Per germline, CDR1 SGHAT and CDR2 FQNNGV. The V and J ends lost 7 bases and 3 bases respectively, with 7 bases between them. The CDR3 length is 11 residues. CDR3 in amino acids: CASIENYEQYF. The CDR3 region has the DNA TGTGCCAGCATAGAGAACTACGAGCAGTACTTC.

The chain couples TRBV11-1 to TRBJ2-3; D not certain. Trimming took 5 bases from V and 6 from J, leaving 9 bases between them. Germline CDR1 reads SGHAT; CDR2 reads FQDESV (reference sequence). The CDR3 totals 12 residues. This CDR3 reads CASSARRDTQYF. CDR3 coding DNA: TGTGCCAGCAGCGCCCGACGGGATACGCAGTATTTT. Using reference TRBV11-1 and TRBJ2-3 for the parts outside the CDR3, the full variable domain is EAEVAQSPRYKITEKSQAVAFWCDPISGHATLYWYRQILGQGPELLVQFQDESVVDDSQLPKDRFSAERLKGVDSTLKIQPAELGDSAMYLCASSARRDTQYFGPGTRLTVL.

This clone was seen only once. The chain carries TRBV5-1 and TRBJ2-7; TRBD2 agrees at 13 bases. Germline lookup yields CDR1 SGHRS and CDR2 YFSETQ. The CDR3 spans 14 residues. J was trimmed by 3 bases and V by 7 bases; bases with no gene match: 4. The CDR3, as DNA: TGCGCCAGCCAAGGACTAGCGGGAGACTACGAGCAGTACTTC. Translated, it gives CASQGLAGDYEQYF.